This T cell receptor (beta chain) was captured by sequencing in a study of cytomegalovirus exposure and HLA in healthy donors. The CDR3 runs to 12 residues. The V and J ends lost 5 bases and 8 bases respectively, with 10 bases between them. The germline CDR1 and CDR2 sequences are LNHDA and SQIVND (reference sequence). For this clone: Its antigen is unidentified.

Nominal health characterized the donors when sampled, though unrecorded immune exposures were likely. In the PCR, 60 Vbeta and 13 Jbeta primers were used. Some clones are missing from TCRdb's copy, which holds only in-frame ones; the method was immunoSEQ multiplex PCR. There are 150,000 or so clones in the sample; 70% to 80% occur only once, and about 1.3% lies in the top ten. Study conclusions and caveats: With later analysis, a missense DCLRE1C variant became linked to TCR beta V- and J-gene trimming. Accurate HLA-A and HLA-B prediction from TCR beta sequences was reported for most subjects.

V and J are TRBV19 and TRBJ2-1, with D possibly being TRBD1 (5 bases). The origin of this receptor is a young man in good health and CMV-seronegative. Material: PBMCs. CDR3: CASSPTRDEQFF. The CDR3 DNA is TGTGCCAGTAGTCCGACCAGGGATGAGCAGTTCTTC.